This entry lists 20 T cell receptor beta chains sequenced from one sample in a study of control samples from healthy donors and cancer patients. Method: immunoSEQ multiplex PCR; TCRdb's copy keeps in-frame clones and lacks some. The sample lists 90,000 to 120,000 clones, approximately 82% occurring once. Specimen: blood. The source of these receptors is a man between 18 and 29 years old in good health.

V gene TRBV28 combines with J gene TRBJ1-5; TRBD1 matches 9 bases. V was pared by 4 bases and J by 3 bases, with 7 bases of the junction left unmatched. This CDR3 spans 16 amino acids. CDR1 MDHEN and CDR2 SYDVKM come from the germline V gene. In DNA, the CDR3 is TGTGCCAGCAGTTGGGGGGGACAGGGTTACAATCAGCCCCAGCATTTT. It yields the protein CASSWGGQGYNQPQHF.

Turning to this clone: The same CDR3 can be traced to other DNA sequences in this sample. The CDR3 DNA reads TGCGCCAGCAGCTTGGACGAAGAGACCCAGTACTTC. This sequence encodes CASSLDEETQYF. This chain links TRBV5-1 with TRBJ2-5, with D uncertain. The V end lost 0 bases, the J end lost 3 bases, and 3 bases lay between the germline ends. Germline V gene sequence: CDR1 SGHRS, CDR2 YFSETQ. The CDR3 consists of 12 residues.

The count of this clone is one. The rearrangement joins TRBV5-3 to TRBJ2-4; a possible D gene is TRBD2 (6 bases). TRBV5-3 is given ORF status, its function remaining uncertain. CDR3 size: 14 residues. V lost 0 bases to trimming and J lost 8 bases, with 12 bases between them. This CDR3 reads CARSLDAGRHIQYF. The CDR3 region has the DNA TGTGCCAGAAGCTTGGATGCAGGGAGGCACATTCAGTACTTC.

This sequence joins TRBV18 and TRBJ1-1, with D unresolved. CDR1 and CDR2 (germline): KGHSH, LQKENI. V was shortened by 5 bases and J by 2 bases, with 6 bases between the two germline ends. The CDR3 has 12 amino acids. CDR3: CASSSTNTEAFF. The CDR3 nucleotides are TGTGCCAGCTCAAGTACAAACACTGAAGCTTTCTTT.

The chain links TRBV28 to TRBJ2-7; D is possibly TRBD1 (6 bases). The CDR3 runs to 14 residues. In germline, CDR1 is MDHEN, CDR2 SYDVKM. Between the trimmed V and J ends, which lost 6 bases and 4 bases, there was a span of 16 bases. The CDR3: CASRLDQGNYEQYF. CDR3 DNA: TGTGCCAGCAGACTTGACCAGGGGAATTACGAGCAGTACTTC.

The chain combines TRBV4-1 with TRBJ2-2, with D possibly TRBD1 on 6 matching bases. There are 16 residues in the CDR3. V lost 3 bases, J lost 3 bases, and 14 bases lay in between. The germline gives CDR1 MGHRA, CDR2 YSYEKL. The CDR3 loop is CASSQTTRGYTGELFF. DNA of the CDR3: TGCGCCAGCAGCCAGACCACAAGGGGGTACACCGGGGAGCTGTTTTTT.

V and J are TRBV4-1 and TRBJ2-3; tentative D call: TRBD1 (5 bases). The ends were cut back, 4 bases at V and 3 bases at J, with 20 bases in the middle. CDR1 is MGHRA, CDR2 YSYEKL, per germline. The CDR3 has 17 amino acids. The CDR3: CASSLGRVEWRTDTQYF. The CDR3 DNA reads TGCGCCAGCAGCCTCGGCAGGGTGGAGTGGCGAACAGATACGCAGTATTTT.

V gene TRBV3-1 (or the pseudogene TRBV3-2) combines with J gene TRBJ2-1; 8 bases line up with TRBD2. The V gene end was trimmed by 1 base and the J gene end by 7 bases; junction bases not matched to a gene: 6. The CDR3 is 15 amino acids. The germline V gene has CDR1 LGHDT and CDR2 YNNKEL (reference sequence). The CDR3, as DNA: TGTGCCAGCAGCCAAGTCGGACTAGCAGCTAATGAGCAGTTCTTC. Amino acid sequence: CASSQVGLAANEQFF.

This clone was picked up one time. CDR3 loop: CASSPTGPGKNIQYF. For the CDR3, the DNA is TGTGCCAGCAGCCCGACAGGGCCGGGCAAAAACATTCAGTACTTC. The gene calls are TRBV7-8 and TRBJ2-4; the match to TRBD1 covers 7 bases. CDR3 length equals 15 residues. V shed 5 bases, J shed 3 bases, and the junction held 7 bases outside the gene matches. CDR1 SGHVS and CDR2 FQNEAQ come from the germline V gene.

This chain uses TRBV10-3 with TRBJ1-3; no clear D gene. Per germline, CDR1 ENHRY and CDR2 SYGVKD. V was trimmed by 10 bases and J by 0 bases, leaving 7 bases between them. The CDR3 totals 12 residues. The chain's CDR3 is CANSDSGNTIYF. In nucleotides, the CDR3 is TGTGCCAACTCAGACTCTGGAAACACCATATATTTT.

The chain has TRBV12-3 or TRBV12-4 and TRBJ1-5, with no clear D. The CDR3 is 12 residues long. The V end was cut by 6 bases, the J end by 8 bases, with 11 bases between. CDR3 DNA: TGTGCCAGCAGGGTCTTCCCGGAGCCCCAGCATTTT. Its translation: CASRVFPEPQHF.

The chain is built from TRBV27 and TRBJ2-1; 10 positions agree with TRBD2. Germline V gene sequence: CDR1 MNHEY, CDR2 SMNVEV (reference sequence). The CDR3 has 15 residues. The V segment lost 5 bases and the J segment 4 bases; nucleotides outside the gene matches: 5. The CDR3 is CASSPIAGGYNEQFF. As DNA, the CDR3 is TGTGCCAGCAGTCCCATAGCGGGGGGTTACAATGAGCAGTTCTTC.

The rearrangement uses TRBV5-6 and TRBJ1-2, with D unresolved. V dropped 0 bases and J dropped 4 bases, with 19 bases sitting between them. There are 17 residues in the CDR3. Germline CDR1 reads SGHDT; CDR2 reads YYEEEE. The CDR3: CASSLAGSLGIAYGYTF. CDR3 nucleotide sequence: TGTGCCAGCAGCTTGGCGGGGTCCCTAGGGATTGCCTATGGCTACACCTTC.

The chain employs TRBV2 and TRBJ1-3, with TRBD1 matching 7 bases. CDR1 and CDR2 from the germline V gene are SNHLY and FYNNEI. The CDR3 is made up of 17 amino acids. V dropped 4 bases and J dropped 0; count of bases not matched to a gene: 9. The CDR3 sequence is CASSGSGQANSGNTIYF. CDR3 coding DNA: TGTGCCAGCAGTGGTTCAGGACAGGCCAACTCTGGAAACACCATATATTTT.

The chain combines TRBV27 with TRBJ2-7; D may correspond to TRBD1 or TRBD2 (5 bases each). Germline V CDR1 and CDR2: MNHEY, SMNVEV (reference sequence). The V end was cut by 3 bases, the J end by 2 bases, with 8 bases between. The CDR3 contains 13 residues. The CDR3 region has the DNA TGTGCCAGCAGTTTCGGGGCAGCCTACGAGCAGTACTTC. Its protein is CASSFGAAYEQYF.

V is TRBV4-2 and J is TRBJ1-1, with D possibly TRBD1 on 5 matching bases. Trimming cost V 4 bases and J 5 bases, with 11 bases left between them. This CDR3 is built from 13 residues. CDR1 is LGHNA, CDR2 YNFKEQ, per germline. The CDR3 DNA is TGTGCCAGCAGCCTGGGGGGGGAAACTGAAGCTTTCTTT. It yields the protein CASSLGGETEAFF.

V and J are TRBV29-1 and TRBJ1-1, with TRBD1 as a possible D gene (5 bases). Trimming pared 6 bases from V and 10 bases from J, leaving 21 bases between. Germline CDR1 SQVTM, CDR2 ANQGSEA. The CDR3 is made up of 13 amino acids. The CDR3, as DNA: TGCAGCGTCCGTGGCGTGGGGGAGAGTCCAGCTTTCTTT. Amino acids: CSVRGVGESPAFF.

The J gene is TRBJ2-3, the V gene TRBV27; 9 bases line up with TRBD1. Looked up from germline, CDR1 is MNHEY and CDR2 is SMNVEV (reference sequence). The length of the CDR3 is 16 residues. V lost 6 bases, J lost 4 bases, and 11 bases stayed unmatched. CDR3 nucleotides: TGTGCCAGCAGCCCCTCAGGGACAGGGCGCGCAGATACGCAGTATTTT. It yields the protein CASSPSGTGRADTQYF.

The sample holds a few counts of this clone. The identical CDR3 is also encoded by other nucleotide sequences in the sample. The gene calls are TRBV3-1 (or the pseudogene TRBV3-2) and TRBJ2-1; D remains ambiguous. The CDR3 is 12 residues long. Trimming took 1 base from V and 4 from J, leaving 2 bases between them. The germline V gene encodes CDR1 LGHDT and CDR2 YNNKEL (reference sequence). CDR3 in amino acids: CASSQGYNEQFF. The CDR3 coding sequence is TGTGCCAGCAGCCAAGGATACAATGAGCAGTTCTTC.

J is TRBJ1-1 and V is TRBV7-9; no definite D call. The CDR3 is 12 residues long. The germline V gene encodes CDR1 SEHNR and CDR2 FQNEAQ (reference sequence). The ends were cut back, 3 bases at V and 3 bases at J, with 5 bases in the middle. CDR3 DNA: TGTGCCAGCAGCTTTGGGGACACTGAAGCTTTCTTT. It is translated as CASSFGDTEAFF.